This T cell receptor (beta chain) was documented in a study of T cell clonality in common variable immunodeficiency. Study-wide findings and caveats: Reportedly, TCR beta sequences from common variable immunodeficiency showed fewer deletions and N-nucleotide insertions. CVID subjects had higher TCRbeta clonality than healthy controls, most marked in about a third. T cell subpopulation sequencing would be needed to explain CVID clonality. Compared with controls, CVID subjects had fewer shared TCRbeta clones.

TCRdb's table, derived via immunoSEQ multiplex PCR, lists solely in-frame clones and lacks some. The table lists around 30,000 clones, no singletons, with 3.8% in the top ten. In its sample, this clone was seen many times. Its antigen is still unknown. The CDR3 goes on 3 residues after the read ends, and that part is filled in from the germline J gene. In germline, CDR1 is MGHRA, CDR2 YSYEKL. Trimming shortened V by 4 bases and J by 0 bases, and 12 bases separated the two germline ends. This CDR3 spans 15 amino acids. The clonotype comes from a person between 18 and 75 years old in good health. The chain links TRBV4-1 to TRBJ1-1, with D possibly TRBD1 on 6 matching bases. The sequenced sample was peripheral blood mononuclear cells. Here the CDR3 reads CASSPGDTLNTEAFF. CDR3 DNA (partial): TGCGCCAGCAGCCCCGGGGACACCTTGAACACTGAA.